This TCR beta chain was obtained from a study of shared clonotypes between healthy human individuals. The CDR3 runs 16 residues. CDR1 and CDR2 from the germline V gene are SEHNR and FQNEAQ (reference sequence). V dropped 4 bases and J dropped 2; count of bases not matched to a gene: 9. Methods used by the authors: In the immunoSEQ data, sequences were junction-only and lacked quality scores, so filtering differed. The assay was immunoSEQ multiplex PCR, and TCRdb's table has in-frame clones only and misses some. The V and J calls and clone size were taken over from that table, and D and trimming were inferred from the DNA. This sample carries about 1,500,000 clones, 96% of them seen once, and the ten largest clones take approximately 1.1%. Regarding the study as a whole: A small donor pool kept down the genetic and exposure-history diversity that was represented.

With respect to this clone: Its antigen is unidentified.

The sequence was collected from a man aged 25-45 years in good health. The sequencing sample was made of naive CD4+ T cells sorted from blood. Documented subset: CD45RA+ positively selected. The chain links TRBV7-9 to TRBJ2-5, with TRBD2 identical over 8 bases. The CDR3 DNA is TGTGCCAGCAGCTCCGAACTAGCGGCCCCTCAAGAGACCCAGTACTTC. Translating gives CASSSELAAPQETQYF.